Below, 12 T cell receptor beta chains from the same sample are listed, as sequenced in a study of beta chain features in type 1 diabetes. What was sequenced were expressed TCRB transcripts, since all of the isolated RNA had been reverse transcribed. The assay was immunoSEQ multiplex PCR, and TCRdb's table has in-frame clones only and misses some. The sample includes about 260,000 clones, around 65% of them seen just once. The sample consisted of naive CD4+ T cells from blood. The receptors originated from a young man in good health.

This clone was seen a few times. J is TRBJ2-3 and V is TRBV7-7, with D perhaps given as TRBD1 or TRBD2 (6 bases each). Trimming removed 5 bases from V and 0 bases from J, with 12 bases in between. Germline CDR1 SSHAT, CDR2 FNYEAQ (reference sequence). The CDR3 runs 15 residues. CDR3: CASSPGGGSTDTQYF. The CDR3 region has the DNA TGTGCCAGCAGCCCCGGGGGCGGGAGCACAGATACGCAGTATTTT. The full variable domain, rest sourced from reference TRBV7-7 and TRBJ2-3, is GAGVSQSPRYKVTKRGQDVTLRCDPISSHATLYWYQQALGQGPEFLTYFNYEAQPDKSGLPSDRFSAERPEGSISTLTIQRTEQRDSAMYRCASSPGGGSTDTQYFGPGTRLTVL.

This chain links TRBV9 with TRBJ2-1; D is uncertain. The CDR3 loop spans 13 amino acids. Germline lookup yields CDR1 SGDLS and CDR2 YYNGEE. V lost 2 bases and J lost 8, with 11 bases in between. CDR3: CASSVTDWDEQFF. CDR3 bases: TGTGCCAGCAGCGTTACCGACTGGGATGAGCAGTTCTTC.

The V and J genes are TRBV29-1 and TRBJ2-5, with D unclear. This CDR3 region has 13 residues. V dropped 5 bases and J dropped 1 base, with 11 bases sitting between them. Germline assignment: CDR1 SQVTM and CDR2 ANQGSEA. As DNA, the CDR3 is TGCAGCGTTAAGGACGGACGCCAAGAGACCCAGTACTTC. Translated, it gives CSVKDGRQETQYF. Full variable domain (outside the CDR3, taken from reference TRBV29-1 and TRBJ2-5): SAVISQKPSRDICQRGTSLTIQCQVDSQVTMMFWYRQQPGQSLTLIATANQGSEATYESGFVIDKFPISRPNLTFSTLTVSNMSPEDSSIYLCSVKDGRQETQYFGPGTRLLVL.

The chain links TRBV9 to TRBJ2-3; no clear D. CDR3 length equals 15 residues. Germline V CDR1 and CDR2: SGDLS, YYNGEE. The V gene lost 1 base and the J gene lost 2 bases, with 11 bases spanning the gap. The CDR3 nucleotides are TGTGCCAGCAGCGTAAACAACGGCGTCACAGATACGCAGTATTTT. Its protein is CASSVNNGVTDTQYF.

Note on this clone: Other DNA sequences of this sample code for an identical CDR3. The chain is built from TRBV18 and TRBJ1-1; D call uncertain. CDR3 length: 14 amino acids. Trimming pared 2 bases from V and 1 base from J, leaving 8 bases between. CDR1 is KGHSH, CDR2 LQKENI, per germline. CDR3 bases: TGTGCCAGCTCACCAGGGCAGGCGAACACTGAAGCTTTCTTT. It is translated as CASSPGQANTEAFF.

V gene TRBV15 combines with J gene TRBJ2-3, with 11 positions matching TRBD1. The CDR3 is 16 residues long. Germline V gives CDR1 LNHNV, CDR2 YYDKDF (reference sequence). J gave up 4 bases and V 2 bases, and 5 bases lay outside the gene matches. CDR3 region: CATSRNRDRGSDTQYF. CDR3 DNA sequence: TGTGCCACCAGCAGAAATCGGGACAGGGGGTCAGATACGCAGTATTTT.

The chain has TRBV4-1 and TRBJ2-1; 11 bases are shared with TRBD2. Germline CDR1 and CDR2: MGHRA and YSYEKL. V gave up 1 base and J gave up 5 bases; unmatched junction bases: 1. This CDR3 has 15 amino acids. The CDR3 DNA is TGCGCCAGCAGCCAAGGGGGACTAGCGGACAATGAGCAGTTCTTC. Translation: CASSQGGLADNEQFF.

This clone has only a few counts. The rearrangement uses TRBV29-1 and TRBJ2-1, with 8 bases lining up with TRBD2. CDR1 is SQVTM and CDR2 is ANQGSEA in the germline V gene. Losses at the gene ends were 2 bases for V and 0 bases for J; bases not matched to a gene: 6. This CDR3 is built from 16 residues. This CDR3 is CSVEKRLAGSYNEQFF. CDR3 coding DNA: TGCAGCGTTGAAAAGAGGCTAGCGGGCTCCTACAATGAGCAGTTCTTC.

The rearrangement uses TRBV25-1 and TRBJ2-7; D may be TRBD1 or TRBD2 (5 bases each). The CDR3 is made up of 11 amino acids. The V gene lost 7 bases and the J gene lost 10 bases, with 14 bases spanning the gap. The germline CDR1 and CDR2 sequences are MGHDK and SYGVNS. The CDR3 DNA follows: TGTGCCAGCACCCCTGGGACGTTCCAGTACTTC. It specifies CASTPGTFQYF.

This clone was recorded a few times. The chain joins TRBV30 to TRBJ2-3, with D maybe TRBD1 (5 bases). The germline V and J ends were trimmed by 2 bases and 1 base, with 13 bases remaining between them. The CDR3 is made up of 15 amino acids. The germline V gene has CDR1 GTSNPN and CDR2 SVGIG (reference sequence). CDR3 DNA: TGTGCCTGGAGTATGGGGCTACCCCGCACAGATACGCAGTATTTT. It is translated as CAWSMGLPRTDTQYF.

V is TRBV6-1 and J is TRBJ1-2; D may be TRBD1 (6 bases). The germline V and J ends were trimmed by 10 bases and 3 bases, with 18 bases remaining between them. Per the germline V gene, CDR1 is MNHNS and CDR2 is SASEGT. The CDR3 loop spans 14 amino acids. The CDR3 loop is CATIWGRGDYGYTF. CDR3 nucleotides: TGTGCCACGATCTGGGGCAGGGGCGACTATGGCTACACCTTC.

Here the CDR3 DNA reads TGCAGTGCTAGAGATAGGTTTGAGTTCTTC. It translates to CSARDRFEFF. The rearrangement uses TRBV20-1 and TRBJ2-1; D ambiguous. This CDR3 is built from 10 residues. Trimming removed 0 bases at V and 14 bases at J, with 8 bases between. The germline V gene has CDR1 DFQATT and CDR2 SNEGSKA (reference sequence).